Following are 30 T cell receptor beta chains from one sample sequenced in a study of T cells in localized non-small cell lung cancer. The data were produced by immunoSEQ multiplex PCR, yet TCRdb's version contains in-frame clones alone and is incomplete. The sample has around 25,000 clones; 92% are singletons. Sequenced here: peripheral blood, sampled before any cancer treatment. These receptors all stem from a woman between 35 and 75 years old with stage I lung adenocarcinoma.

The V call is TRBV6-4, the J call TRBJ2-1; 9 nucleotides line up with TRBD2. The germline gives CDR1 MRHNA, CDR2 SNTAGT. Trimming cost V 6 bases and J 5 bases; bases outside gene matches: 5. The length of the CDR3 is 14 residues. CDR3 in amino acids: CASSPPSGDNEQFF. For the CDR3, the DNA is TGTGCCAGCAGCCCACCTAGCGGGGACAATGAGCAGTTCTTC.

The rearrangement links TRBV2 to TRBJ1-1, with TRBD1 identical over 7 bases. Germline CDR1 SNHLY, CDR2 FYNNEI. This CDR3 has 14 residues. The trim removed 7 bases at V and 1 base at J, leaving 6 bases unmatched. CDR3 in amino acids: CASTVGGSNTEAFF. The CDR3 region has the DNA TGTGCCAGCACCGTAGGGGGCTCGAACACTGAAGCTTTCTTT.

A few counts support this clone. The chain has TRBV15 and TRBJ1-2, with a possible D match to TRBD1 (6 bases). V lost 3 bases and J lost 4, with 6 bases in between. Germline lookup yields CDR1 LNHNV and CDR2 YYDKDF (reference sequence). This CDR3 contains 12 residues. This CDR3 is CATSRDSYGYTF. The CDR3 nucleotides read TGTGCCACCAGCAGGGACAGCTATGGCTACACCTTC.

This clone has only one observation. This chain links TRBV18 with TRBJ2-7; tentative D call: TRBD2 (7 bases). The CDR3 spans 16 residues. CDR1 and CDR2 from the germline V gene are KGHSH and LQKENI. The germline V and J ends were trimmed by 2 bases and 5 bases, with 19 bases remaining between them. CDR3 in DNA: TGTGCCAGCTCACCAATCGTAGGGGGAGGGCAGGACGAGCAGTACTTC. It encodes CASSPIVGGGQDEQYF. Looking up the rest from reference TRBV18 and TRBJ2-7 gives the full variable domain: NAGVMQNPRHLVRRRGQEARLRCSPMKGHSHVYWYRQLPEEGLKFMVYLQKENIIDESGMPKERFSAEFPKEGPSILRIQQVVRGDSAAYFCASSPIVGGGQDEQYFGPGTRLTVT.

This clone is a singleton in its sample. The chain carries TRBV19 and TRBJ2-7; 9 nucleotides line up with TRBD2. Per the germline V gene, CDR1 is LNHDA and CDR2 is SQIVND (reference sequence). This CDR3 region has 17 residues. V was pared by 2 bases and J by 5 bases, with 13 bases of the junction left unmatched. CDR3 nucleotides: TGTGCCAGTAGTATAAGATCTAGCGGGATTACCAGGAACGAGCAGTACTTC. It codes for CASSIRSSGITRNEQYF. Using reference TRBV19 and TRBJ2-7 for the parts outside the CDR3, the full variable domain is DGGITQSPKYLFRKEGQNVTLSCEQNLNHDAMYWYRQDPGQGLRLIYYSQIVNDFQKGDIAEGYSVSREKKESFPLTVTSAQKNPTAFYLCASSIRSSGITRNEQYFGPGTRLTVT.

The chain has TRBV5-1 and TRBJ2-5, with 9 bases fitting TRBD2. CDR1 is SGHRS and CDR2 is YFSETQ in the germline V gene. V shed 9 bases, J shed 1 base, and the junction held 10 bases outside the gene matches. The CDR3 is 15 residues long. The CDR3 DNA reads TGCGCCACTACGATAGCGGGAGAGTCCCAAGAGACCCAGTACTTC. Translated: CATTIAGESQETQYF. The whole variable domain, remainder taken from reference TRBV5-1 and TRBJ2-5, is KAGVTQTPRYLIKTRGQQVTLSCSPISGHRSVSWYQQTPGQGLQFLFEYFSETQRNKGNFPGRFSGRQFSNSRSEMNVSTLELGDSALYLCATTIAGESQETQYFGPGTRLLVL.

This rearrangement joins TRBV6-1 to TRBJ1-6, with D uncertain. The V and J ends lost 4 bases and 1 base respectively, with 5 bases between them. Germline-derived CDR1 and CDR2 are MNHNS and SASEGT. This CDR3 is 14 amino acids long. CDR3 in amino acids: CASSGRSYNSPLHF. The CDR3 region has the DNA TGTGCCAGCAGTGGGCGATCCTATAATTCACCCCTCCACTTT.

V usage is TRBV5-1 and J usage is TRBJ2-1, with unresolved D. V was cut by 3 bases and J by 10 bases, with 17 bases left in between. CDR3 length: 14 amino acids. The germline V gene encodes CDR1 SGHRS and CDR2 YFSETQ. In nucleotides, the CDR3 is TGCGCCAGCAGCTGGGCTGGACCACTGAGGGAGCAGTTCTTC. Translating it yields CASSWAGPLREQFF.

The chain carries TRBV25-1 and TRBJ2-7, with 9 bases matching TRBD1. Trimming took 3 bases from V and 6 from J; bases not matched to a gene: 9. The germline V gene encodes CDR1 MGHDK and CDR2 SYGVNS. The CDR3 consists of 15 residues. As DNA, the CDR3 is TGTGCCAGCAGTGAGGGGGGGACAGGGAAAGGCGAGCAGTACTTC. Its translation: CASSEGGTGKGEQYF.

The V and J genes are TRBV10-2 and TRBJ2-7, with 9 bases fitting TRBD2. With 2 bases clipped from V and 3 bases from J, the junction kept 5 bases outside the gene matches. This CDR3 region has 15 residues. Germline V gene sequence: CDR1 WSHSY, CDR2 SAAADI. In DNA, the CDR3 is TGCGCCAGCAGTGAGCGGGCTAGCGGGATCTACGAGCAGTACTTC. The encoded protein is CASSERASGIYEQYF.

This chain uses TRBV2 with TRBJ2-7; TRBD1 agrees at 9 bases. V lost 11 bases, J lost 6 bases, and 11 bases stayed unmatched. This CDR3 spans 13 amino acids. Per germline, CDR1 SNHLY and CDR2 FYNNEI. CDR3 bases: TGTGCCGGAGTCAGGGACAGGGAAGGCGAGCAGTACTTC. It codes for CAGVRDREGEQYF. Full variable domain (missing parts from reference TRBV2 and TRBJ2-7): EPEVTQTPSHQVTQMGQEVILRCVPISNHLYFYWYRQILGQKVEFLVSFYNNEISEKSEIFDDQFSVERPDGSNFTLKIRSTKLEDSAMYFCAGVRDREGEQYFGPGTRLTVT.

The rearrangement uses TRBV29-1 and TRBJ1-1; no definite D call. Per germline, CDR1 SQVTM and CDR2 ANQGSEA. V was shortened by 0 bases and J by 7 bases, with 12 bases between the two germline ends. This CDR3 has 13 amino acids. The CDR3 DNA is TGCAGCGTTGAAGATGAGGGCGCTGTTGAAGCTTTCTTT. This translates into CSVEDEGAVEAFF.

The rearrangement joins TRBV20-1 to TRBJ2-5; D is possibly TRBD2 (5 bases). This CDR3 has 11 amino acids. Trimming stripped 5 bases from V and 5 bases from J, with 9 bases between. From germline, CDR1 is DFQATT and CDR2 SNEGSKA (reference sequence). The CDR3, as DNA: TGCAGTGCTGGGTGGAGGGAGACCCAGTACTTC. Translation gives CSAGWRETQYF.

This chain connects TRBV19 to TRBJ1-1; D is ambiguous. This CDR3 has 13 residues. Deletions cut 9 bases from V and 4 bases from J, with 15 bases between. Germline CDR1 is LNHDA and CDR2 is SQIVND (reference sequence). CDR3 protein: CASVGEMGTEAFF. The CDR3 DNA reads as TGTGCCAGCGTCGGGGAAATGGGCACTGAAGCTTTCTTT.

CDR3 in DNA: TGTGCCAGCGCGGACAGGGATCGGCAGTATTTT. Its protein product is CASADRDRQYF. The chain joins TRBV6-6 to TRBJ2-3; TRBD1 matches at 8 bases. Germline V CDR1 and CDR2: MNHNY, SVGAGI (reference sequence). The CDR3 consists of 11 residues. Trimming cost V 8 bases and J 11 bases; bases outside gene matches: 6.

This sequence joins TRBV12-2 and TRBJ2-7; the table's D call, TRBD2, was not checked against the DNA. TRBV12-2 is an annotated pseudogene. The CDR3 contains 21 residues. CDR3 sequence: CASRFLARESYSGRAFFEQYF. The DNA for the CDR3 is TGTGCAAGTCGCTTTCTAGCTCGAGAGAGTTATAGCGGGAGGGCCTTCTTCGAGCAGTACTTC.

J is TRBJ2-3 and V is TRBV19; 8 bases are a match to TRBD1. Germline CDR1 reads LNHDA; CDR2 reads SQIVND (reference sequence). CDR3 length: 16 amino acids. V shed 6 bases and J 3 bases; nucleotides not matched to a gene: 11. CDR3 protein: CASRPGIQGATDTQYF. The DNA for the CDR3 is TGTGCCAGTAGACCCGGAATCCAGGGGGCGACAGATACGCAGTATTTT.

This chain uses TRBV18 with TRBJ2-7; D may be TRBD1 (5 bases). V lost 3 bases and J lost 2, with 14 bases in between. Germline CDR1 reads KGHSH; CDR2 reads LQKENI. This CDR3 is 15 amino acids long. The chain's CDR3 is CASSPPPGNPYEQYF. The CDR3 region has the DNA TGTGCCAGCTCACCCCCCCCAGGGAACCCCTACGAGCAGTACTTC.

This chain connects TRBV7-2 to TRBJ1-1; TRBD1 aligns across 8 bases. Losses at the gene ends were 4 bases for V and 8 bases for J; bases not matched to a gene: 6. This CDR3 region has 13 residues. Germline V gene data show CDR1 as SGHTA and CDR2 as FQGNSA. In nucleotides, the CDR3 is TGTGCCAGCAGCTCCCGGTGGACAGGGGAAGCTTTCTTT. Its protein is CASSSRWTGEAFF.

This chain uses TRBV10-3 with TRBJ1-5; D remains unclear. This CDR3 has 16 residues. Trimming removed 3 bases at V and 4 bases at J, with 16 bases between. The germline V gene encodes CDR1 ENHRY and CDR2 SYGVKD. The CDR3 DNA follows: TGTGCCATCAGTGACCCGGAGGCCGCACTAAATCAGCCCCAGCATTTT. This codes for CAISDPEAALNQPQHF.

The gene calls are TRBV7-9 and TRBJ2-2, with D maybe TRBD1 (6 bases). CDR1 and CDR2 from the germline V gene are SEHNR and FQNEAQ (reference sequence). Deletions cut 5 bases from V and 6 bases from J, with 13 bases between. This CDR3 is 14 amino acids long. Written as DNA, the CDR3 is TGTGCCAGCAGCCCCAACAGGGTTCCCGGGGAGCTGTTTTTT. Amino acid sequence: CASSPNRVPGELFF.

V usage is TRBV5-6 and J usage is TRBJ2-7, with D possibly being TRBD1 or TRBD2 (5 bases each). From germline, CDR1 is SGHDT and CDR2 YYEEEE. There are 15 residues in the CDR3. Deletions cut 2 bases from V and 9 bases from J, with 21 bases between. CDR3 bases: TGTGCCAGCAGCTTTCCCGGGACGGCCTTGGGCGGGCAGTACTTC. Its translation is CASSFPGTALGGQYF.

This clone showed up just once. The chain couples TRBV6-5 to TRBJ1-5, with D perhaps matching TRBD1 (6 bases). V lost 6 bases, J lost 3 bases, and 15 bases lay in between. Germline assignment: CDR1 MNHEY and CDR2 SVGAGI. The CDR3 covers 15 residues. CDR3 loop: CASSKTGSNNQPQHF. The CDR3 bases are TGTGCCAGCAGCAAAACAGGGTCGAACAATCAGCCCCAGCATTTT.

Only one count was recorded for this clone. V and J are TRBV5-4 and TRBJ1-3; tentative D call: TRBD1 (5 bases). Germline V gene sequence: CDR1 SGHNT, CDR2 YYREEE (reference sequence). Trimming cost V 3 bases and J 0 bases, with 10 bases left between them. The CDR3 runs 15 residues. CDR3 sequence: CASSSGRISGNTIYF. The CDR3 DNA follows: TGTGCCAGCAGCTCGGGACGGATCTCTGGAAACACCATATATTTT.

The V call is TRBV28, the J call TRBJ1-2; possibly TRBD1 for D (6 bases). CDR1 and CDR2 (germline): MDHEN, SYDVKM. Trimming shortened V by 6 bases and J by 4 bases, and 18 bases separated the two germline ends. The CDR3 length is 15 residues. As DNA, the CDR3 is TGTGCCAGCAGCTCATCAGGGGATTGGACCTATGGCTACACCTTC. It encodes CASSSSGDWTYGYTF.

The chain links TRBV9 to TRBJ2-2, with D possibly TRBD1 on 5 matching bases. CDR3 length equals 16 residues. With 4 bases removed from V and 6 bases from J, the gap between germline ends came to 19 bases. From germline, CDR1 is SGDLS and CDR2 YYNGEE. Written as DNA, the CDR3 is TGTGCCAGCAGCCCCACAGGCTTGCCAACACCCGGGGAGCTGTTTTTT. Its translation: CASSPTGLPTPGELFF.

The genes are TRBV6-5 and TRBJ2-7, with 8 nucleotides matching TRBD1. This CDR3 has 11 amino acids. V lost 11 bases to trimming and J lost 13 bases; unmatched junction nucleotides: 13. Germline V gene lookup returns CDR1 MNHEY and CDR2 SVGAGI. The CDR3 loop reads CAVQGVRTTYF. Here the CDR3 DNA reads TGTGCCGTACAGGGGGTTAGAACGACTTACTTC.

V is TRBV28 and J is TRBJ2-7; 7 nucleotides match TRBD1. J lost 0 bases, V lost 6 bases, and 11 bases had no gene match. This CDR3 is built from 16 residues. Per the germline V gene, CDR1 is MDHEN and CDR2 is SYDVKM. For the CDR3, the DNA is TGTGCCAGCAGCCCTTGGGGACAGAAACGCTCCTACGAGCAGTACTTC. It is translated as CASSPWGQKRSYEQYF.

The rearrangement links TRBV5-1 to TRBJ2-1; TRBD2 matches at 9 bases. This CDR3 spans 15 amino acids. Losses at the gene ends were 0 bases for V and 10 bases for J; bases not matched to a gene: 8. Germline V gene lookup returns CDR1 SGHRS and CDR2 YFSETQ. CDR3 sequence: CASSLVVAGEEEQFF. Written as DNA, the CDR3 is TGCGCCAGCAGCTTGGTGGTAGCGGGAGAGGAGGAGCAGTTCTTC.

The rearrangement uses TRBV4-2 and TRBJ2-2; no reliable D call. The CDR3 is made up of 16 amino acids. Germline assignment: CDR1 LGHNA and CDR2 YNFKEQ. The V gene lost 1 base and the J gene lost 0 bases, with 9 bases spanning the gap. CDR3 region: CASSQVLRSNTGELFF. The CDR3 DNA follows: TGTGCCAGCAGCCAAGTTTTGAGATCGAACACCGGGGAGCTGTTTTTT.